This T cell receptor (beta chain) was sequenced during a study of PD-1 blockade in classical Hodgkin lymphoma. The study, taken as a whole, reports: Newly diagnosed patients and complete responders had comparable diversity at baseline. Healthy donors reportedly exceeded newly diagnosed patients in baseline TCR diversity. Initiation of nivolumab under 1 year after ASCT led to exclusion of patients. Differences between repertoires have undefined causes, possibly disease activity or prior therapy.

Profiling relied on immunoSEQ multiplex PCR, and the TCRdb table lists in-frame clones only, not all of them. The repertoire has around 65,000 clones, 80% to 90% of them found once; the top ten carry 15%. Every one of the patients relapsed after autologous stem cell transplantation (brentuximab vedotin exposure was variable). To note about this clone: The antigen is not known.

The CDR3 is 16 amino acids. V was clipped by 4 bases and J by 1 base; unmatched bases: 4. The germline V gene has CDR1 LNHDA and CDR2 SQIVND (reference sequence). The sample in question was peripheral blood mononuclear cells (PBMCs), obtained at baseline. This clonotype was sampled from a human donor with classical Hodgkin lymphoma. This sequence joins TRBV19 and TRBJ2-3, with 11 bases that match TRBD2. In DNA form, the CDR3 reads TGTGCCAGTAGTAGATTAGCGGGGGGGGGCACAGATACGCAGTATTTT. Its translation: CASSRLAGGGTDTQYF.